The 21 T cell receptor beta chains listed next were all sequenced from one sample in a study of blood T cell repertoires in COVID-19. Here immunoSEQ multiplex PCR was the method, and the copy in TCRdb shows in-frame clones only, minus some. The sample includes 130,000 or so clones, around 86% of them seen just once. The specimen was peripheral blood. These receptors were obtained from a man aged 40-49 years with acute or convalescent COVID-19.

CDR3 DNA sequence: TGCGCCAGCAGCCAACAGGGGGCTGGTGGCTACACCTTC. Amino acids: CASSQQGAGGYTF. The chain uses TRBV4-1 and TRBJ1-2; 8 nucleotides agree with TRBD1. The trim removed 2 bases at V and 7 bases at J, leaving 3 bases unmatched. CDR3 length equals 13 residues. From germline, CDR1 is MGHRA and CDR2 YSYEKL.

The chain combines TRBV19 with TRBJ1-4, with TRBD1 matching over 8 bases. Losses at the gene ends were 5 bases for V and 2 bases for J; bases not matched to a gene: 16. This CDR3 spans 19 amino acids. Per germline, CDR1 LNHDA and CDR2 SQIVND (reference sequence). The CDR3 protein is CASSARDRKIPGTNEKLFF. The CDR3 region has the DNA TGTGCCAGTAGTGCTCGGGACAGGAAGATTCCGGGTACTAATGAAAAACTGTTTTTT.

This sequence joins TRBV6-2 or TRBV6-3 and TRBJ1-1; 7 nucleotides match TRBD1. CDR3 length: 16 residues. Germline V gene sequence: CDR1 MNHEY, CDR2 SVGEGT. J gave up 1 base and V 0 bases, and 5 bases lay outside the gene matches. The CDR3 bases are TGTGCCAGCAGTTACTCACACAGGGGCCAGAACACTGAAGCTTTCTTT. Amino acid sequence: CASSYSHRGQNTEAFF.

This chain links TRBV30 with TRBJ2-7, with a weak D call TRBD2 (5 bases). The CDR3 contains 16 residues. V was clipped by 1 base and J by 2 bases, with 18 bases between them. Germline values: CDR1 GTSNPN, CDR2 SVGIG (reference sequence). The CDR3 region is CAWSAVDGPGTYEQYF. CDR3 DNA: TGTGCCTGGAGTGCGGTTGATGGACCGGGGACCTACGAGCAGTACTTC.

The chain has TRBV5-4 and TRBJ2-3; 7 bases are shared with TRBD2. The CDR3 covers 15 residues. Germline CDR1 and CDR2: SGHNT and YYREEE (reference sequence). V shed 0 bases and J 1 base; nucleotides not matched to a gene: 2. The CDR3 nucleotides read TGTGCCAGCAGCTTGGGGGCGGGGGGCACAGATACGCAGTATTTT. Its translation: CASSLGAGGTDTQYF.

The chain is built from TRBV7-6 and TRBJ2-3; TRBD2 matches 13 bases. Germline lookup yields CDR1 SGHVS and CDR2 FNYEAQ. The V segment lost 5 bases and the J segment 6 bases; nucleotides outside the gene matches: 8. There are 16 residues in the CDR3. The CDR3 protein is CASSLGLAGALDTQYF. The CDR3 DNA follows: TGTGCCAGCAGCCTTGGACTAGCGGGAGCGCTGGATACGCAGTATTTT.

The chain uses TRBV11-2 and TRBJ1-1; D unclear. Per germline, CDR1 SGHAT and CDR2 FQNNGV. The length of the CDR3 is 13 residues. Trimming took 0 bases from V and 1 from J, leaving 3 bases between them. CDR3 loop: CASSLDKNTEAFF. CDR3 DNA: TGTGCCAGCAGCTTAGACAAGAACACTGAAGCTTTCTTT.

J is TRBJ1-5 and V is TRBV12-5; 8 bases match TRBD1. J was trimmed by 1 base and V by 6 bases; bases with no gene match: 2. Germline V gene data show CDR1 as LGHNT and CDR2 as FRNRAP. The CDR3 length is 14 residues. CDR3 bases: TGTGCTAGTGGGTGGACAGGGAGCAATCAGCCCCAGCATTTT. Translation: CASGWTGSNQPQHF.

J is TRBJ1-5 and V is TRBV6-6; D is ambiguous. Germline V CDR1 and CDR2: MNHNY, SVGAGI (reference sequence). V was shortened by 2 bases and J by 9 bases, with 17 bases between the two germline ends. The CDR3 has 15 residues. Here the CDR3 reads CASSYGPGVNSPQHF. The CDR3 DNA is TGTGCCAGCAGTTACGGGCCAGGCGTGAATTCGCCCCAGCATTTT.

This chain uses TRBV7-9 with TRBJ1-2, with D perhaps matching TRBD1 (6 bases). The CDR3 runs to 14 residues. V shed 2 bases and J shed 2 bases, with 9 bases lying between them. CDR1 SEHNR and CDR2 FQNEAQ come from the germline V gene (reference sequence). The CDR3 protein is CASSLSRGNYGYTF. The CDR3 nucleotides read TGTGCCAGCAGCTTATCTAGGGGGAACTATGGCTACACCTTC.

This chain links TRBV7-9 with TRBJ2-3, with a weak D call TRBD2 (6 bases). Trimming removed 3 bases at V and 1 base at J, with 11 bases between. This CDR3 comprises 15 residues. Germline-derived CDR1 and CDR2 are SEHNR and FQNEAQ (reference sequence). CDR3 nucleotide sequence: TGTGCCAGCAGCTTTGTGGGAGGTGGCACAGATACGCAGTATTTT. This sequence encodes CASSFVGGGTDTQYF.

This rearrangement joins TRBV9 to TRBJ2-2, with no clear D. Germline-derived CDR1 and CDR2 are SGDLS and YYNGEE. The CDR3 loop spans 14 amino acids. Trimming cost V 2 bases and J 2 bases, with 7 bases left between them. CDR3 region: CASSVTQNTGELFF. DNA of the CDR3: TGTGCCAGCAGCGTGACTCAAAACACCGGGGAGCTGTTTTTT.

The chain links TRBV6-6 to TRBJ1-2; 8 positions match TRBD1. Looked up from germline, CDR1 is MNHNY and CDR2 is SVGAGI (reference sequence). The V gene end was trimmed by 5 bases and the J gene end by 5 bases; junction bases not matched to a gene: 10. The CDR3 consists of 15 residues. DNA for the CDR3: TGTGCCAGCAGTACCCCGACAGGGGATATATATGGCTACACCTTC. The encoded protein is CASSTPTGDIYGYTF.

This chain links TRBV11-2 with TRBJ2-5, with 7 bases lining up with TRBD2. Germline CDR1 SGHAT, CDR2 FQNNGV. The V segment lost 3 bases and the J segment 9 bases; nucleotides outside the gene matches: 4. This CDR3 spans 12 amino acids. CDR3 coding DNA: TGTGCCAGCAGCTTGTACCGGGAGGCCCAGTACTTC. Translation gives CASSLYREAQYF.

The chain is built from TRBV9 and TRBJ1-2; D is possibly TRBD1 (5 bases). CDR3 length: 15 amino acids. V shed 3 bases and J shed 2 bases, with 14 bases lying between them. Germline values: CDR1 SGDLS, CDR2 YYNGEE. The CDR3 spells CASSAPREANYGYTF. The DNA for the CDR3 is TGTGCCAGCAGCGCTCCCAGGGAGGCCAACTATGGCTACACCTTC.

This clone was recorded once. The CDR3 DNA is TGTGCCAGCAGCCGGGACCGAGCGGGCACCGGGGAGCTGTTTTTT. Translated, it gives CASSRDRAGTGELFF. V gene TRBV7-9 combines with J gene TRBJ2-2, with D maybe TRBD2 (6 bases). Trimming took 5 bases from V and 4 from J, leaving 14 bases between them. Germline V gene sequence: CDR1 SEHNR, CDR2 FQNEAQ (reference sequence). The CDR3 totals 15 residues.

The CDR3 protein is CASSLGSEPYGYTF. As DNA, the CDR3 is TGTGCCAGCAGCTTAGGGTCAGAACCTTATGGCTACACCTTC. The chain has TRBV7-9 and TRBJ1-2, with no clear D. V lost 1 base, J lost 5 bases, and 11 bases lay in between. Germline V CDR1 and CDR2: SEHNR, FQNEAQ (reference sequence). The length of the CDR3 is 14 residues. The whole variable domain, filled in from reference TRBV7-9 and TRBJ1-2, reads DTGVSQNPRHKITKRGQNVTFRCDPISEHNRLYWYRQTLGQGPEFLTYFQNEAQLEKSRLLSDRFSAERPKGSFSTLEIQRTEQGDSAMYLCASSLGSEPYGYTFGSGTRLTVV.

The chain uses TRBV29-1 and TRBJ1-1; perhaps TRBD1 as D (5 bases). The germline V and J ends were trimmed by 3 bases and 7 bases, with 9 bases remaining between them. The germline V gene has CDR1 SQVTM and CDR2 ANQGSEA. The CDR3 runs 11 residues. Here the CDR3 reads CSVESRDEAFF. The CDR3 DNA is TGCAGCGTTGAGAGCAGGGATGAAGCTTTCTTT.

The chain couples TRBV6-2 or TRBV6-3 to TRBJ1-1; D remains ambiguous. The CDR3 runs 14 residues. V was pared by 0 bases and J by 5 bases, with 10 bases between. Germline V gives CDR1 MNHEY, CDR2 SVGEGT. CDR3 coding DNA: TGTGCCAGCAGTTACTCGATTGGGCGTACTGAAGCTTTCTTT. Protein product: CASSYSIGRTEAFF.

This chain's CDR3 is CSVAPQNTEAFF. In DNA, the CDR3 is TGCAGCGTTGCCCCCCAGAACACTGAAGCTTTCTTT. The rearrangement joins TRBV29-1 to TRBJ1-1; D unclear. Germline V gives CDR1 SQVTM, CDR2 ANQGSEA. This CDR3 spans 12 amino acids. V was pared by 4 bases and J by 1 base, with 7 bases between.

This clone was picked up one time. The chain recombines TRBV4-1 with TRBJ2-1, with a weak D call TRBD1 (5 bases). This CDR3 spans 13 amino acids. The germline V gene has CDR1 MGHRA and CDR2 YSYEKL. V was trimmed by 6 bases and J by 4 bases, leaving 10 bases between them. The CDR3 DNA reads TGCGCCAGCAGATCCGACAGATACAATGAGCAGTTCTTC. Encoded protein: CASRSDRYNEQFF.